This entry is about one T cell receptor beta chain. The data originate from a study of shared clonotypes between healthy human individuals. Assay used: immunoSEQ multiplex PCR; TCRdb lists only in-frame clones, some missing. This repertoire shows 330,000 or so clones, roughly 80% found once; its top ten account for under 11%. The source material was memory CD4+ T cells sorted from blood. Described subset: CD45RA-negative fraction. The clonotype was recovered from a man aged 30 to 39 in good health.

For the CDR3, the DNA is TGTGCTAGTGGATCCTCTCCCGGGACTAGCGAACACAGGGAGCAGTTCTTC. Translated: CASGSSPGTSEHREQFF. The rearrangement joins TRBV12-5 to TRBJ2-1, with TRBD2 matching over 10 bases. The CDR3 runs 17 residues. Germline values: CDR1 LGHNT, CDR2 FRNRAP. V lost 6 bases and J lost 10; bases outside the gene matches: 18.